Below, one T cell receptor (beta chain) is given with its context. It lacks a known antigen. Per-base quality was not reported, and no clone a single base away is much larger than it. This sample stems from a study of T cell changes during pregnancy in multiple sclerosis (dated by TCRdb to the late 2010s). Looking at the study overall: In women with multiple sclerosis, the researchers looked at how the T cell repertoire shifted as pregnancy progressed.

The library was built by means of the immunoSEQ multiplex PCR assay. TCRdb re-hosts the immuneACCESS table, in-frame sequences only. Its copies lack some clones; in the studies checked, an unresolved V gene accounts for under half of them, and the cause for the rest is not known. Present in this sample are around 37,000 clones, over 80% of which were seen just once. Roughly 29% of the sample lies in the top ten. V is cut by 2 bases and J by 6 bases, and the space between the germline ends is 11 bases. Reading the germline V gene gives CDR1 SGDLS and CDR2 YYNGEE. The CDR3 starts with the cysteine, ends with the phenylalanine, and has 14 residues. The retained sequence is limited to the CDR3, 42 bases, with the frame set at the first base.

This clonotype originated in a female donor with multiple sclerosis, enrolled in a pregnancy study. Recombination linked TRBV9 to TRBJ2-2; D gene: possibly TRBD2, on 5 matching bases. The specimen was CD8+ T cells from peripheral blood mononuclear cells, collected before pregnancy. The sequence in DNA is TGTGCCAGCAGCGTGGACTTTTTCCCCGGGGAGCTGTTTTTT. This gives the protein CASSVDFFPGELFF.